This TCR beta chain was captured in a study of cytomegalovirus exposure and HLA in healthy donors. Looking at the study overall: Caucasian-associated ancestry cluster membership applied to about four fifths of around 400 genotyped donors.

Participants comprised healthy donors of bone marrow. The PCR ran on 60 Vbeta and 13 Jbeta primers. The repertoire was sequenced with immunoSEQ multiplex PCR; TCRdb's copy has only in-frame clones and lacks some. The data hold roughly 140,000 clones, with over 75% observed a single time. Trimming took 4 bases from V and 8 from J; bases not matched to a gene: 6. Per germline, CDR1 SEHNR and CDR2 FQNEAQ (reference sequence). The CDR3 consists of 14 residues. The TCR sequence derives from a man aged 30-40 years in good health and CMV-seropositive. This rearrangement joins TRBV7-9 to TRBJ1-4; 8 bases match TRBD1. Sequences were obtained from PBMCs. This CDR3 is CASSSDRTGEKLFF. CDR3 nucleotide sequence: TGTGCCAGCAGCTCCGACCGGACAGGGGAAAAACTGTTTTTT.